This T cell receptor (beta chain) is from a study of T cells after yellow fever vaccination. Turning to the study itself: Preparing low-cell-number fractions relied on SMART-Seq v4 Ultra Low Input.

In making TCR cDNA, 5'RACE template switching added a universal primer site and UMIs to it. TCRdb used MiXCR to reprocess the 5' RACE reads, holding one entry per CDR3 protein. The sample has about 69,000 distinct CDR3 sequences; around 6.2% are singletons. This clonotype appeared many times. The CDR3 has 14 residues. Germline CDR1 is DFQATT and CDR2 is SNEGSKA (reference sequence). With 5 bases clipped from V and 3 bases from J, the junction kept 7 bases outside the gene matches. This chain uses TRBV20-1 with TRBJ2-3; 8 positions agree with TRBD2. Sequencing was performed on CD4+ T cells sorted from PBMCs, taken more than 14 days after the first yellow fever vaccination. This TCR was recovered from a man between 18 and 35 years old who received the YFV17D yellow fever vaccine. CDR3 in DNA: TGCAGTGCTCGCTTAGCGGGGAGTACAGATACGCAGTATTTT. Protein: CSARLAGSTDTQYF.